The 21 T cell receptor beta chains below were found in one sample sequenced in a study of blood T cell repertoires in COVID-19. Data came from immunoSEQ multiplex PCR; TCRdb stores just in-frame clones and leaves some out. The sample includes 100,000 to 150,000 clones, 88% of them seen just once. Sequenced: peripheral blood. The receptors derive from a human donor in a cohort sampled during active COVID-19.

V is TRBV2 and J is TRBJ1-1; TRBD1 aligns across 8 bases. Per the germline V gene, CDR1 is SNHLY and CDR2 is FYNNEI. Losses at the gene ends were 4 bases for V and 9 bases for J; bases not matched to a gene: 13. CDR3 length: 15 amino acids. CDR3 sequence (DNA): TGTGCCAGCAGTGGAGCCTTGACAGGGGATGAGAAAGCTTTCTTT. Its translation is CASSGALTGDEKAFF.

The chain combines TRBV7-9 with TRBJ2-2; D perhaps matches TRBD1 (5 bases). Looked up from germline, CDR1 is SEHNR and CDR2 is FQNEAQ (reference sequence). V dropped 0 bases and J dropped 7 bases, with 9 bases sitting between them. The CDR3 totals 14 residues. The CDR3 nucleotides read TGTGCCAGCAGCTTAGCAGTAGGGGACGGGGAGCTGTTTTTT. Amino acids: CASSLAVGDGELFF.

The chain carries TRBV10-3 and TRBJ2-7; 8 bases line up with TRBD2. Germline V CDR1 and CDR2: ENHRY, SYGVKD. Trimming removed 10 bases from V and 2 bases from J; junction bases left unmatched: 10. This CDR3 comprises 14 residues. CDR3 DNA: TGTGCCACCGGCGGGGGGATGTCCACCTACGAGCAGTACTTC. Translation gives CATGGGMSTYEQYF.

For the CDR3, the DNA is TGTGCCAGCAGCCCGCGGACTAGCGGGGGGGAGACCCAGTACTTC. It specifies CASSPRTSGGETQYF. V is TRBV3-1 (or the pseudogene TRBV3-2) and J is TRBJ2-5, with TRBD2 matching over 14 bases. The V and J ends lost 4 bases and 5 bases, in that order; junction bases with no gene match: 3. CDR3 length equals 15 residues. Germline V gene data show CDR1 as LGHDT and CDR2 as YNNKEL (reference sequence).

The chain carries TRBV7-2 and TRBJ2-3; 8 bases match TRBD2. J was trimmed by 3 bases and V by 7 bases; bases with no gene match: 9. The CDR3 has 15 residues. Germline V CDR1 and CDR2: SGHTA, FQGNSA. Here the CDR3 DNA reads TGTGCCAGCACGCCACTAGCGGCTGGGACAGATACGCAGTATTTT. Residues: CASTPLAAGTDTQYF.

The chain joins TRBV4-2 to TRBJ2-1; D is ambiguous. Trimming stripped 0 bases from V and 10 bases from J, with 19 bases between. Germline V lookup: CDR1 LGHNA, CDR2 YNFKEQ. This CDR3 is built from 16 residues. This chain's CDR3 is CASSQDVTPSRAEQFF. The CDR3 region has the DNA TGTGCCAGCAGCCAAGATGTGACTCCCAGTCGTGCAGAGCAGTTCTTC.

This chain uses TRBV6-6 with TRBJ1-2; 8 bases map to TRBD1. Losses at the gene ends were 6 bases for V and 8 bases for J; bases not matched to a gene: 5. Per the germline V gene, CDR1 is MNHNY and CDR2 is SVGAGI (reference sequence). The CDR3 has 12 residues. The CDR3 reads CASRTGEGGYTF. The CDR3 DNA sequence: TGTGCCAGCAGGACAGGGGAGGGGGGCTACACCTTC.

The chain couples TRBV5-4 to TRBJ2-7; 8 positions match TRBD2. The CDR3 extends over 13 amino acids. Trimming cost V 1 base and J 3 bases; bases outside gene matches: 0. CDR1 is SGHNT and CDR2 is YYREEE in the germline V gene (reference sequence). As DNA, the CDR3 is TGTGCCAGCAGCTTGCGGGGGGGCTACGAGCAGTACTTC. The encoded protein is CASSLRGGYEQYF.

V usage is TRBV30 and J usage is TRBJ2-7; D perhaps matches TRBD1 (5 bases). Germline V lookup: CDR1 GTSNPN, CDR2 SVGIG (reference sequence). The CDR3 covers 12 residues. Trimming stripped 8 bases from V and 0 bases from J, with 11 bases between. The CDR3 nucleotides read TGTGCCGCGCAGGGCTTCTCCTACGAGCAGTACTTC. Translation gives CAAQGFSYEQYF.

The chain employs TRBV4-1 and TRBJ1-5; 7 bases map to TRBD1. This CDR3 contains 15 residues. V trimming: 4 bases; J trimming: 1 base; junction bases outside the gene matches: 4. Germline V CDR1 and CDR2: MGHRA, YSYEKL. CDR3 in DNA: TGCGCCAGCAGCCTTGGACAGGCCAGCAATCAGCCCCAGCATTTT. It specifies CASSLGQASNQPQHF.

The gene calls are TRBV15 and TRBJ1-4; D is undetermined. The CDR3 consists of 15 residues. The ends were cut back, 4 bases at V and 0 bases at J, with 9 bases in the middle. CDR1 LNHNV and CDR2 YYDKDF come from the germline V gene (reference sequence). The CDR3 nucleotides are TGTGCCACCAGCATAACAGCTGCAACTAATGAAAAACTGTTTTTT. This encodes CATSITAATNEKLFF. The full variable domain, rest sourced from reference TRBV15 and TRBJ1-4, is DAMVIQNPRYQVTQFGKPVTLSCSQTLNHNVMYWYQQKSSQAPKLLFHYYDKDFNNEADTPDNFQSRRPNTSFCFLDIRSPGLGDTAMYLCATSITAATNEKLFFGSGTQLSVL.

The chain uses TRBV12-3 or TRBV12-4 and TRBJ2-7, with unresolved D. The V end was cut by 2 bases, the J end by 2 bases, with 7 bases between. This CDR3 is 13 amino acids long. The CDR3 is CASSLTTAYEQYF. For the CDR3, the DNA is TGTGCCAGCAGTTTAACTACCGCCTACGAGCAGTACTTC.

The V and J genes are TRBV6-2 or TRBV6-3 and TRBJ2-7; TRBD2 might be the D (6 bases). Trimming removed 2 bases from V and 8 bases from J, with 13 bases in between. The CDR3 covers 13 residues. Germline loops: CDR1 MNHEY, CDR2 SVGEGT. CDR3 sequence (DNA): TGTGCCAGCAGTTACCTAAGGAGGGAAAAGCAGTACTTC. Encoded protein: CASSYLRREKQYF.

The chain carries TRBV20-1 and TRBJ2-5; 7 nucleotides align to TRBD2. From germline, CDR1 is DFQATT and CDR2 SNEGSKA (reference sequence). This CDR3 contains 13 residues. V shed 3 bases and J 4 bases; nucleotides not matched to a gene: 5. The CDR3 protein is CSASIPGGETQYF. The CDR3 DNA sequence: TGCAGTGCTAGTATCCCGGGAGGAGAGACCCAGTACTTC.

This sequence joins TRBV4-1 and TRBJ1-1, with TRBD1 matching 10 bases. Germline-derived CDR1 and CDR2 are MGHRA and YSYEKL. The CDR3 extends over 15 amino acids. V shed 1 base and J 7 bases; nucleotides not matched to a gene: 6. This chain's CDR3 is CASSQGDRGRGEAFF. For the CDR3, the DNA is TGCGCCAGCAGCCAAGGGGACAGGGGAAGAGGTGAAGCTTTCTTT.

This clone was counted a single time. The chain uses TRBV25-1 and TRBJ1-1, with 7 bases fitting TRBD1. This CDR3 has 14 residues. J was trimmed by 7 bases and V by 4 bases; bases with no gene match: 9. The germline gives CDR1 MGHDK, CDR2 SYGVNS. CDR3 in DNA: TGTGCCAGCAGTGCCTGGACAGGAGTCGGTGAAGCTTTCTTT. This codes for CASSAWTGVGEAFF. Full variable domain (outside the CDR3, taken from reference TRBV25-1 and TRBJ1-1): EADIYQTPRYLVIGTGKKITLECSQTMGHDKMYWYQQDPGMELHLIHYSYGVNSTEKGDLSSESTVSRIRTEHFPLTLESARPSHTSQYLCASSAWTGVGEAFFGQGTRLTVV.

The chain recombines TRBV18 with TRBJ2-7; TRBD1 might be the D (6 bases). V was cut by 4 bases and J by 0 bases, with 7 bases left in between. The CDR3 totals 13 residues. Per germline, CDR1 KGHSH and CDR2 LQKENI. CDR3 sequence: CASSQGDSYEQYF. For the CDR3, the DNA is TGTGCCAGCTCACAGGGGGACTCCTACGAGCAGTACTTC.

The rearrangement uses TRBV4-1 and TRBJ2-7; 9 bases agree with TRBD2. The CDR3 consists of 15 residues. The ends lost 6 bases at V and 4 bases at J; junction bases unmatched: 10. Per the germline V gene, CDR1 is MGHRA and CDR2 is YSYEKL. CDR3 nucleotides: TGCGCCAGCAGTGAAGATAGCGGGGGAGGGTACGAGCAGTACTTC. It specifies CASSEDSGGGYEQYF.

This rearrangement joins TRBV7-9 to TRBJ2-3, with 8 bases that match TRBD2. J gave up 4 bases and V 1 base, and 13 bases lay outside the gene matches. The CDR3 totals 18 residues. CDR1 and CDR2 from the germline V gene are SEHNR and FQNEAQ (reference sequence). This CDR3 is CASSLGPGLATVADTQYF. In DNA, the CDR3 is TGTGCCAGCAGCTTAGGCCCCGGACTAGCCACCGTCGCAGATACGCAGTATTTT.

The V call is TRBV7-2, the J call TRBJ2-1; 12 bases map to TRBD2. Germline CDR1 reads SGHTA; CDR2 reads FQGNSA. Trimming cost V 6 bases and J 5 bases; bases outside gene matches: 5. The CDR3 is 15 amino acids. As DNA, the CDR3 is TGTGCCAGCAGATATGGACTAGCGGGAAACAATGAGCAGTTCTTC. The encoded protein is CASRYGLAGNNEQFF.

The rearrangement uses TRBV19 and TRBJ2-5; D is perhaps TRBD2 (5 bases). CDR3 length: 19 residues. In germline, CDR1 is LNHDA, CDR2 SQIVND (reference sequence). The ends were cut back, 2 bases at V and 2 bases at J, with 24 bases in the middle. CDR3 sequence reads: CASSIRPGLEARQQETQYF. DNA of the CDR3: TGTGCCAGTAGTATAAGGCCCGGGCTGGAGGCCCGCCAACAAGAGACCCAGTACTTC.